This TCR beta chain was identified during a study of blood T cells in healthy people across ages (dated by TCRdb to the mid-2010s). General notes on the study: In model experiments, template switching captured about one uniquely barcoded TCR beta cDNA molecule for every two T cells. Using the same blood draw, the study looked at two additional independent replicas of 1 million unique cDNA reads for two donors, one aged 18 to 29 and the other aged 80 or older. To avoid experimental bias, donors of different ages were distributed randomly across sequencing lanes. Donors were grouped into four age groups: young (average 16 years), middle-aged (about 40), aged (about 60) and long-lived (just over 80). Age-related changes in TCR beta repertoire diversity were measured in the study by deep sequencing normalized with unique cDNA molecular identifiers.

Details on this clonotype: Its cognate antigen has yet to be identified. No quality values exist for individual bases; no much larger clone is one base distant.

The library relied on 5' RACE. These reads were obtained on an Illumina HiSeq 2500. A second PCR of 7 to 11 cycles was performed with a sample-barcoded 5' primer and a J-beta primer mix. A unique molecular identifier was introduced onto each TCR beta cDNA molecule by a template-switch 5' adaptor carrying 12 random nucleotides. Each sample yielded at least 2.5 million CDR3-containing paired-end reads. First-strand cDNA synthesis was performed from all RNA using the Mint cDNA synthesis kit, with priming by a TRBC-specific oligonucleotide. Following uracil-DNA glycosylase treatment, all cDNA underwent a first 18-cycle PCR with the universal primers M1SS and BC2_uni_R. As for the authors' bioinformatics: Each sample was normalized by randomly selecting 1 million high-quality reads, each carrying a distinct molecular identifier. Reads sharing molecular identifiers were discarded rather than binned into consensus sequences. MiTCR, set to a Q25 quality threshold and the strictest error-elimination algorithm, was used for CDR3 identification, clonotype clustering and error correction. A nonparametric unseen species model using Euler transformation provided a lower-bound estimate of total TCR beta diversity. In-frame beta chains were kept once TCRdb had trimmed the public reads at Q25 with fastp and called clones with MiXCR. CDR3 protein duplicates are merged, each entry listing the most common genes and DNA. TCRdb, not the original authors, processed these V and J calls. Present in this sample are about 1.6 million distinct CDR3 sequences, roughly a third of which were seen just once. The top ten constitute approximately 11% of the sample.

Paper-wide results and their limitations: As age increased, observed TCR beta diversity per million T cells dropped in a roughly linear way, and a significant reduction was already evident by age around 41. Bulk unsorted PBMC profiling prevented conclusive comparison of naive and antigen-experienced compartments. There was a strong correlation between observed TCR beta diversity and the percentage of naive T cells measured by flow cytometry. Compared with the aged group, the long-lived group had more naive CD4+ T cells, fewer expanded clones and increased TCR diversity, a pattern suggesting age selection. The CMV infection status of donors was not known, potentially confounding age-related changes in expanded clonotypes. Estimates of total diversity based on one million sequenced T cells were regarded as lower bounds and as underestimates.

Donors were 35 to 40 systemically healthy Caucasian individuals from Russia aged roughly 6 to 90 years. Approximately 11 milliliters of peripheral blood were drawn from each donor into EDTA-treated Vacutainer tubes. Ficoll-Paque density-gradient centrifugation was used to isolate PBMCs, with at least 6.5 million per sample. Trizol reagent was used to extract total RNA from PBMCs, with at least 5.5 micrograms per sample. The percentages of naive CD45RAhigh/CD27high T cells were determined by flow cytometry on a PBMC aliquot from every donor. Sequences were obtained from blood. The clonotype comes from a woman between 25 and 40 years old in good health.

The CDR3 protein: CSARAGANYEQYF. DNA sequence: TGCAGTGCTAGAGCGGGGGCCAATTACGAGCAGTACTTC. Here the chain combines TRBV20-1 and TRBJ2-5; the D gene is possibly TRBD1 or TRBD2, with 6 bases matching each. Gene TRBJ2-7 matches the end of the DNA better, so the J call may be wrong. Via the germline V gene (reference sequence), CDR1 is DFQATT and CDR2 SNEGSKA. Reading from cysteine to phenylalanine, the CDR3 counts 13 amino acids. Only the CDR3 DNA is retained, 39 bases long and in frame from the first base.